The T cell receptor (beta chain) under discussion was sequenced for a study of shared clonotypes between healthy human individuals (dated by TCRdb to 2019 to 2021). Background on the whole study: A few men and a couple of women, aged 18 to 49 years, made up the cohort. To increase sequencing depth and limit assay-specific biases, different laboratories used diverse techniques to prepare libraries and sequence TCR repertoires. Per donor, leukapheresis produced somewhere between about 0.94 and 9.5 billion PBMCs. Per donor, three plates each were used for CD4 naive and CD4 memory, two for CD8 naive, and one for CD8 memory. To estimate repertoire size and how much clonotypes are shared between individuals, the study performed deep sequencing of blood TCR repertoires from roughly five healthy adults. Here is what the overall study found, with its caveats: Naive subsets generally had larger estimated clonotype richness than memory subsets. Sampling was restricted to blood, and TCR repertoires in tissues likely differ from the TCR repertoires found in blood. Pairwise subsampling indicated that sequencing depth was expected to affect the degree of clonotype sharing among donors. Roughly 5% of naive CD4, 3.5% of naive CD8, around 2.3% of memory CD4, and over 0.35% of memory CD8 clonotypes were shared across a few donors. Rarefaction of sorted-subset datasets indicated incomplete sequencing despite the large sequencing depth. Higher generation probabilities were observed for clonotypes shared by all four sorted-subset donors than for non-shared clonotypes. The genetic and exposure-history diversity represented was limited by the small number of donors.

CD8 naive samples were CD45RO-negative cells positively selected for CCR7, giving a CD45RA+CCR7+ population that excluded TemRA cells. The donors were healthy, HIV-negative adults with no recently reported acute infections or vaccinations. All donors were Caucasian adults living in Nashville, Tennessee, USA. After blood collection by leukapheresis, PBMCs were isolated using Ficoll-Histopaque density gradient centrifugation and then cryopreserved in the vapor phase of liquid nitrogen. Analytical flow cytometry was used to check the purity and quantity of every magnetically sorted T cell population. Genomic DNA was isolated from every sorted fraction and measured by UV absorbance on a Nanodrop 2000c. In regard to this clone: No antigen is known for it. No much larger clone exists at a distance of one base, and base qualities are not known.

TCR CDR3 regions were amplified from genomic DNA by multiplex PCR using the deep immunoSEQ assay. Genomic DNA extracted from each cell subset was distributed evenly over all wells of several immunoSEQ 96-well plates, and each plate served as one replicate. Each replicate PCR for sorted subsets received approximately 200 ng genomic DNA, equal to 28,000 or so T cell genomes. Purified libraries were quantified with a Qubit 3.0 fluorometer, sized on a Bioanalyzer 2100, and re-quantified with the KAPA Library Quantification kit. Every immunoSEQ 96-well plate was sequenced on a dedicated single-read 150-cycle Illumina NextSeq 550 flow cell. On the study's bioinformatics: Because the immunoSEQ output held only junctional sequences and lacked quality scores, the filtering could not match the filtering applied to full-length reads. Sequences were annotated with PyIR, a Python wrapper for IgBLAST v1.9, and V/J genes and CDR3 were assigned using IMGT germline references. Reads were filtered out if the reads had weak V/J assignments (E-value above 1e-6), no CDR3, stop codons, out-of-frame junctions, or ambiguous translated residues. A V3J clonotype was defined by an identical inferred V gene, J gene, and CDR3 amino acid sequence. The percentage overlap between two repertoires was calculated by dividing the number of shared unique clonotypes by the size of the smaller repertoire. Repertoire richness was assessed with RTK rarefaction, the Chao1 estimator, and Recon v2.1 estimates of unobserved clonotypes. OLGA was used to compute generation probabilities for all TCRbeta clonotypes that the gDNA method yielded from a handful of donors. TCRdb re-hosts the immuneACCESS table, in-frame sequences only. Its copies lack some clones; in the studies checked, an unresolved V gene accounts for under half of them, and the cause for the rest is not known. The V and J calls and clone size were taken over from that table, and D and trimming were inferred from the DNA. The sample has about 650,000 clones on record, 95% of them singletons. Over 0.09% of the sample lies in the top ten.

V is reduced by 5 bases and J by 2 bases, leaving a spacing of 8 bases between them. From a lookup of the germline V gene, CDR1 and CDR2 are SGHDT and YYEEEE. The CDR3 spans 12 residues, from the cysteine through the phenylalanine. Only the CDR3 DNA stays, 36 bases, in frame from base 1. This receptor was identified in a woman between 25 and 40 years old in good health. The chain employs TRBV5-6 and TRBJ2-7; the D segment cannot be called with confidence. Specimen: naive CD8+ T cells sorted from blood. The sample's cell subset or site label, decoded: CD45RA+CCR7+. The CDR3 amino acid sequence is: CASRLGPYEQYF. The nucleotides are TGTGCCAGCAGATTAGGTCCCTACGAGCAGTACTTC.